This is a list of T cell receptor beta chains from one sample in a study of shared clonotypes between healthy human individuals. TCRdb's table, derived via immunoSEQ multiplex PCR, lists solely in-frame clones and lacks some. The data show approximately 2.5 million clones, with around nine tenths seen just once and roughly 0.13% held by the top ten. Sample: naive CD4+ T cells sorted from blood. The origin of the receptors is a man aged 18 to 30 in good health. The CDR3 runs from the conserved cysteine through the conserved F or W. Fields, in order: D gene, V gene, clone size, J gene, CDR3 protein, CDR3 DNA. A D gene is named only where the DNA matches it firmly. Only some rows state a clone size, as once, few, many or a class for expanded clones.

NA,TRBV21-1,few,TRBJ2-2,CASSGRSPGELFF,TGTGCCAGCAGCGGGCGTTCACCCGGGGAGCTGTTTTTT
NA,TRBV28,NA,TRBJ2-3,CASSLRAWGISDTQYF,TGTGCCAGCAGTTTAAGAGCCTGGGGGATTAGTGATACGCAGTATTTT
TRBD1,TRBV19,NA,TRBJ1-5,CASSARQGKSNQPQHF,TGTGCCAGTAGTGCCCGACAGGGGAAAAGCAATCAGCCCCAGCATTTT
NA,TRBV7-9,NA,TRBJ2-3,CASSFTGGSADTQYF,TGTGCCAGCAGCTTTACTGGGGGTAGTGCAGATACGCAGTATTTT
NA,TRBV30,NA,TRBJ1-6,CAWTGAGNSPLHF,TGTGCCTGGACAGGGGCTGGGAATTCACCCCTCCACTTT
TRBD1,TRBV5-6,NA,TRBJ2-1,CASSLAKTGLYNEQFF,TGTGCCAGCAGCTTGGCCAAGACAGGGTTGTACAATGAGCAGTTCTTC
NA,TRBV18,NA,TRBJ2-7,CASSQDRAYEQYF,TGTGCCAGCTCACAAGACAGAGCCTACGAGCAGTACTTC
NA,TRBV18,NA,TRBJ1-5,CASSRGGGSNQPQHF,TGTGCCAGCTCACGGGGCGGGGGAAGCAATCAGCCCCAGCATTTT
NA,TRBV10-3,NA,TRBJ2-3,CAISESGALLGDTQYF,TGTGCCATCAGTGAGTCGGGGGCTCTGTTAGGAGATACGCAGTATTTT
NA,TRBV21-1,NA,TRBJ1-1,CASSKEGGNGRNTEAFF,TGTGCCAGCAGCAAAGAGGGGGGGAATGGTAGGAACACTGAAGCTTTCTTT
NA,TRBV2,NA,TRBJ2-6,CASRFFNSGANVLTF,TGTGCCAGCAGGTTCTTTAACTCTGGGGCCAACGTCCTGACTTTC
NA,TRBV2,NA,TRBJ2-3,CASTRSSTDTQYF,TGTGCCAGCACAAGGAGTAGCACAGATACGCAGTATTTT
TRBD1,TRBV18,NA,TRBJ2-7,CASSPDRSPSYEQYF,TGTGCCAGCTCACCGGACAGGTCCCCTTCCTACGAGCAGTACTTC
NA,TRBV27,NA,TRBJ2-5,CASSFRAQETQYF,TGTGCCAGCAGCTTTAGAGCGCAAGAGACCCAGTACTTC
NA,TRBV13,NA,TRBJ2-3,CASSLLTDTQYF,TGTGCCAGCAGCTTACTGACAGATACGCAGTATTTT
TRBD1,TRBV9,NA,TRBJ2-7,CASSIGTVSYEQYF,TGTGCCAGCAGTATTGGGACAGTCTCCTACGAGCAGTACTTC
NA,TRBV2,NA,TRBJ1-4,CASSDPRVSNEKLFF,TGTGCCAGCAGTGATCCAAGGGTTAGTAATGAAAAACTGTTTTTT
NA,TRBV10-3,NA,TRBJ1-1,CAIRTYRDNTEAFF,TGTGCCATCAGGACATACAGGGATAACACTGAAGCTTTCTTT
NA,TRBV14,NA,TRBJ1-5,CASNKGGVNQPQHF,TGTGCCAGCAACAAAGGGGGGGTCAATCAGCCCCAGCATTTT
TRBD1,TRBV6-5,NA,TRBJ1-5,CASSNSGTGAGQPQHF,TGTGCCAGCAGTAACTCCGGGACAGGGGCGGGTCAGCCCCAGCATTTT
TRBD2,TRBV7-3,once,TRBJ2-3,CASSQSGGTSGTQYF,TGTGCCAGCAGTCAAAGCGGGGGGACCTCCGGTACGCAGTATTTT
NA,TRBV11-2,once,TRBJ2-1,CASSARDSSYNEQFF,TGTGCCAGCAGCGCCCGGGACTCCTCCTACAATGAGCAGTTCTTC